This T cell receptor (beta chain) came from a study of CD8+CD57+ T cells in acquired aplastic anemia. Study overall: Sorted CD4+ and CD8+ cells gave an average of approximately 3.4 ug of DNA.

CDR1 is LNHDA, CDR2 SQIVND, per germline (reference sequence). Losses at the gene ends were 2 bases for V and 0 bases for J; bases not matched to a gene: 9. This CDR3 spans 17 amino acids. The authors sequenced patients whose flow cytometry had shown CD8+CD57+ cell expansion. Genomic DNA templated the TCR beta VDJ and CDR3 profiling. TCRdb fed the reads into MiXCR, producing one record per CDR3 protein. The table records around 290,000 distinct CDR3 sequences, roughly 59% of them present only once. Many counts were recorded for this clonotype. The chain uses TRBV19 and TRBJ1-2, with 7 bases that match TRBD1. The clonotype originates from a human donor with aplastic anemia. Sequences were obtained from sorted CD4+, CD8+, or CD8+CD57+ T cells (not recorded which) from PBMCs. The DNA for the CDR3 is TGTGCCAGTAGTATATCCCACGTTACAGGGGCTAACTATGGCTACACCTTC. Residues: CASSISHVTGANYGYTF. The full variable domain, with the rest looked up from reference TRBV19 and TRBJ1-2, is DGGITQSPKYLFRKEGQNVTLSCEQNLNHDAMYWYRQDPGQGLRLIYYSQIVNDFQKGDIAEGYSVSREKKESFPLTVTSAQKNPTAFYLCASSISHVTGANYGYTFGSGTRLTVV.